Detailed here is one TCR beta chain. Original handling: Reference gene primer amplification yielded estimated nucleated cell counts. Method: immunoSEQ multiplex PCR; TCRdb's copy keeps in-frame clones and lacks some. V and J calls and clone size are copied from that table; D and trimming were computed from the DNA. The table shows over 250,000 clones, with 82% occurring only once. CDR1 is ENHRY and CDR2 is SYGVKD in the germline V gene. CDR3 length: 16 residues. V was pared by 0 bases and J by 5 bases, with 16 bases between. The sample comes from a study of blood T cell repertoires in COVID-19. Study at large: T cells, B-cell-depleted T cells, or PBMCs provided the cDNA or gDNA that served as material.

Exposed enrollees had met someone with a PCR-confirmed or clinician-diagnosed COVID-19 case at some point within the 2 weeks before study entry. Sequenced material: PBMCs or T cells enriched from blood (not recorded which). The sequence came from a man aged 35 to 55 who had been exposed to COVID-19. V and J are TRBV10-3 and TRBJ1-2, with D uncertain. The CDR3 is CAISESTSKGGYGYTF. Here the CDR3 DNA reads TGTGCCATCAGTGAGTCGACGTCCAAGGGAGGGTATGGCTACACCTTC.